This T cell receptor (beta chain) is from a study of blood T cell repertoires in COVID-19. Background on the study: COVID-19 samples collected from the United States, Italy and Spain covered acute and convalescent phases. From T cells, B-cell-depleted T cells, or PBMCs came the material, which was cDNA or gDNA.

Per the authors' pipeline: By means of reference gene primer amplification, nucleated cell counts were estimated. Sequencing was performed with immunoSEQ multiplex PCR; in TCRdb, only in-frame clones are kept and a portion is missing. That table furnishes V, J and clone size, whereas the DNA furnished D and trimming. The profile shows a few hundred thousand clones, about nine tenths of them singletons. In germline, CDR1 is KGHSH, CDR2 LQKENI. Trimming took off 1 base at V and 4 bases at J, with 14 bases between the two ends. This CDR3 has 16 amino acids. The chain has TRBV18 and TRBJ1-5; D perhaps matches TRBD1 (5 bases). The source material was peripheral blood. This sequence originates from a man aged 45 to 65 with acute or convalescent COVID-19. The CDR3 reads CASSPLPGGGNQPQHF. The CDR3, as DNA: TGTGCCAGCTCACCACTGCCGGGGGGAGGAAATCAGCCCCAGCATTTT.